The entry that follows covers one TCR beta chain sequence. Its antigen is as yet unknown. No conserved phenylalanine or tryptophan ends this CDR3, so it is likely a read error. This record belongs to a study of read filtering for tumor transcriptome and immune sequencing. Across the study: Fewer than 10 patients were R-ISS I, approximately 15 were R-ISS II, roughly 7 were R-ISS III. Overall study results and limits: IR-seq and RNA-seq agreed better without single-read clonotypes. IR-seq captured clonotypes deeper and more reliably than RNA-seq.

At the time of active disease, bone marrow was collected from every patient. This library used roughly 0.4 ug RNA and molecular barcoded adaptors spanning alpha/delta and beta/gamma chains. Via MiXCR, TCRdb re-called the reads, giving one row per CDR3 protein. Of tens of thousands of distinct CDR3 sequences detected, 20% to 25% appear once; the ten largest clones hold 10% to 12%. CDR3 length: 11 residues. V was pared by 5 bases and J by 7 bases, with 4 bases of the junction left unmatched. Germline V gives CDR1 DFQATT, CDR2 SNEGSKA (reference sequence). Sequenced input: a population of CD138-negative cells sorted from bone marrow. This clonotype was obtained from a donor aged 40 or over with multiple myeloma. This chain joins TRBV20-1 and TRBJ2-5; 7 nucleotides agree with TRBD1. The DNA of the CDR3 is TGCAGTGCTTGGGGACAGACGACCCAGTACTGC. Translating it yields CSAWGQTTQYC.